This T cell receptor (beta chain) is drawn from a study of beta chain features in type 1 diabetes. This clone was seen a handful of times. Trimming removed 0 bases at V and 4 bases at J, with 15 bases between. The CDR3 has 16 amino acids. Germline CDR1 reads LNHNV; CDR2 reads YYDKDF (reference sequence). TCRB transcripts that were expressed got sequenced, as all of the isolated RNA had been reverse transcribed. Deep immunoSEQ sequencing covered naive, central memory and regulatory T cell samples. Data came from immunoSEQ multiplex PCR; TCRdb stores just in-frame clones and leaves some out. Here the sample spans around 250,000 clones, about 70% being singletons.

This clonotype originated in a man aged 25-45 years in good health. The specimen sequenced was naive CD4+ T cells from blood. The rearrangement uses TRBV15 and TRBJ1-1, with a weak D call TRBD1 (5 bases). The CDR3 sequence: CATSRDVEARGTEAFF. CDR3 DNA: TGTGCCACCAGCAGAGATGTTGAGGCGAGGGGCACTGAAGCTTTCTTT.